One sample yielded the 26 T cell receptor beta chains listed below, sequenced in a study of T cells in Graves' hyperthyroidism and ophthalmopathy. Amplification targeted TCR beta CDR3 regions from RNA transcripts. An initial round of RT-PCR targeting the TCR CDR3 relied on the HTBI primer set. TCRdb re-derived calls from the multiplex PCR reads in MiXCR, one entry per CDR3 protein. The sample consists of fewer than 650,000 distinct CDR3 sequences, about 14% of them appearing once. Sample: blood. These receptors were collected from a middle-aged woman with Graves' ophthalmopathy.

This clonotype was counted ten times or more. The chain links TRBV6-2 or TRBV6-3 to TRBJ1-1; perhaps TRBD1 as D (5 bases). CDR1 is MNHEY and CDR2 is SVGEGT in the germline V gene. V lost 0 bases to trimming and J lost 8 bases, with 13 bases between them. The CDR3 sequence is 14 residues long. The CDR3 coding sequence is TGTGCCAGCAGTTACTCGGCGGGGGGAGGAGAAGCTTTCTTT. Its translation is CASSYSAGGGEAFF.

This clonotype was seen ten or more times. The J gene is TRBJ1-4, the V gene TRBV6-4; TRBD1 agrees at 10 bases. In germline, CDR1 is MRHNA, CDR2 SNTAGT. The CDR3 sequence is 16 residues long. V lost 8 bases, J lost 1 base, and 7 bases stayed unmatched. CDR3 sequence reads: CASGRDRGGTNEKLFF. The CDR3 DNA sequence: TGTGCCAGCGGCCGGGACAGGGGAGGAACTAATGAAAAACTGTTTTTT.

This clonotype was seen ten or more times. The chain has TRBV27 and TRBJ1-5; no clear D. The CDR3 extends over 14 amino acids. The V gene's germline CDR1 is MNHEY and CDR2 SMNVEV (reference sequence). V was shortened by 2 bases and J by 2 bases, with 7 bases between the two germline ends. CDR3 coding DNA: TGTGCCAGCAGTTTAGTGGCGGGCAATCAGCCCCAGCATTTT. As protein: CASSLVAGNQPQHF.

This clonotype was seen many times. The chain recombines TRBV6-1 with TRBJ1-1; no reliable D call. CDR1 is MNHNS and CDR2 is SASEGT in the germline V gene. V was clipped by 6 bases and J by 1 base, with 9 bases between them. CDR3 length: 13 amino acids. The CDR3 bases are TGTGCCAGCAGCCGGGTCTCGAACACTGAAGCTTTCTTT. Translation gives CASSRVSNTEAFF.

In this sample, this clonotype turned up many times. V is TRBV7-8 and J is TRBJ2-2; D perhaps matches TRBD2 (6 bases). Germline V gene lookup returns CDR1 SGHVS and CDR2 FQNEAQ. CDR3 length: 13 amino acids. The V end lost 8 bases, the J end lost 6 bases, and 13 bases lay between the germline ends. CDR3 sequence reads: CASSGGTAGELFF. CDR3 sequence (DNA): TGTGCCAGCTCAGGAGGGACGGCCGGGGAGCTGTTTTTT.

V gene TRBV30 combines with J gene TRBJ1-5; a possible D gene is TRBD1 (6 bases). The CDR3 loop spans 13 amino acids. CDR1 is GTSNPN, CDR2 SVGIG, per germline (reference sequence). Deletions cut 4 bases from V and 4 bases from J, with 11 bases between. This CDR3 reads CAWTGQTNQPQHF. CDR3 nucleotides: TGTGCCTGGACTGGACAGACTAATCAGCCCCAGCATTTT.

A few counts support this clonotype. The chain couples TRBV19 to TRBJ1-2; D not resolved. Trimming took off 3 bases at V and 10 bases at J, with 12 bases between the two ends. CDR3 length: 12 amino acids. From germline, CDR1 is LNHDA and CDR2 SQIVND (reference sequence). The CDR3 region is CASSIATGDYTF. CDR3 sequence (DNA): TGTGCCAGTAGTATTGCAACGGGAGACTACACCTTC. Drawing the rest from reference TRBV19 and TRBJ1-2, the complete variable domain is DGGITQSPKYLFRKEGQNVTLSCEQNLNHDAMYWYRQDPGQGLRLIYYSQIVNDFQKGDIAEGYSVSREKKESFPLTVTSAQKNPTAFYLCASSIATGDYTFGSGTRLTVV.

The V and J genes are TRBV6-1 and TRBJ2-4, with TRBD1 identical over 8 bases. Germline lookup yields CDR1 MNHNS and CDR2 SASEGT. The CDR3 totals 14 residues. The J segment lost 7 bases and the V segment lost 10 bases, leaving 12 bases of the junction unmatched. CDR3 bases: TGTGCCAACAGCCTCGGGACAGGAAAGAACATTCAGTACTTC. Residues: CANSLGTGKNIQYF.

This clonotype was observed many times. The gene calls are TRBV19 and TRBJ1-5, with 7 bases identical to TRBD1. The germline gives CDR1 LNHDA, CDR2 SQIVND (reference sequence). The CDR3 runs 15 residues. With V trimmed by 4 bases and J by 1 base, 4 bases remained unmatched. The CDR3 loop is CASSTQGGSNQPQHF. The DNA for the CDR3 is TGTGCCAGTAGTACCCAGGGGGGGAGCAATCAGCCCCAGCATTTT.

This clonotype has a count of ten or more. This sequence joins TRBV24-1 and TRBJ2-4; D is uncertain. V was pared by 2 bases and J by 8 bases, with 12 bases between. CDR1 is KGHDR and CDR2 is SFDVKD in the germline V gene. The CDR3 runs 14 residues. CDR3 region: CATSDSGPVDIQYF. CDR3 nucleotide sequence: TGTGCCACCAGTGATTCCGGGCCTGTTGACATTCAGTACTTC.

There are many counts of this clonotype. The chain links TRBV29-1 to TRBJ2-7, with 11 bases lining up with TRBD1. Per the germline V gene, CDR1 is SQVTM and CDR2 is ANQGSEA. The CDR3 length is 15 residues. V dropped 6 bases and J dropped 7; count of bases not matched to a gene: 14. DNA of the CDR3: TGCAGCGTAAAACATGGGGACAGGGGGGGACGGGAGCAGTACTTC. This translates into CSVKHGDRGGREQYF.

This clonotype was seen ten or more times. The rearrangement joins TRBV6-5 to TRBJ1-2, with a tentative D call TRBD1 (6 bases). The CDR3 length is 14 residues. CDR1 and CDR2 from the germline V gene are MNHEY and SVGAGI. V was trimmed by 7 bases and J by 4 bases, leaving 16 bases between them. The CDR3 sequence: CASTQTGSAYGYTF. As DNA, the CDR3 is TGTGCCAGCACCCAGACAGGCTCAGCCTATGGCTACACCTTC.

This clonotype appeared many times. J is TRBJ1-1 and V is TRBV11-2, with D possibly matching TRBD1 (5 bases). The CDR3 covers 14 residues. Germline CDR1 reads SGHAT; CDR2 reads FQNNGV. Trimming pared 5 bases from V and 1 base from J, leaving 11 bases between. CDR3 in DNA: TGTGCCAGCAGCCCCAGACAGTGGAACACTGAAGCTTTCTTT. It is translated as CASSPRQWNTEAFF.

This clonotype has just a few counts. The rearrangement links TRBV27 to TRBJ2-3, with D possibly matching TRBD1 (6 bases). V was clipped by 6 bases and J by 6 bases, with 13 bases between them. This CDR3 spans 13 amino acids. Germline CDR1 and CDR2: MNHEY and SMNVEV (reference sequence). The CDR3 spells CASRAGASDTQYF. The DNA of the CDR3 is TGTGCCAGCAGGGCAGGGGCTTCGGATACGCAGTATTTT.

The rearrangement uses TRBV7-2 and TRBJ2-7, with D perhaps TRBD1 (5 bases). V was pared by 5 bases and J by 0 bases, with 14 bases between. Germline V gene data show CDR1 as SGHTA and CDR2 as FQGNSA. This CDR3 has 15 amino acids. The CDR3 loop is CASSPEGVSSYEQYF. As DNA, the CDR3 is TGTGCCAGCAGCCCTGAAGGGGTCAGCTCCTACGAGCAGTACTTC.

This clonotype was counted only a few times. CDR3 DNA sequence: TGTGCCATCAATGGGGGCACGGCCTTGGAGCAGTACTTC. Protein: CAINGGTALEQYF. This chain links TRBV10-3 with TRBJ2-7; D might be TRBD1 (6 bases). This CDR3 is built from 13 residues. Germline values: CDR1 ENHRY, CDR2 SYGVKD. V was clipped by 7 bases and J by 7 bases, with 17 bases between them.

This clonotype was seen a few times. The chain links TRBV28 to TRBJ1-5; D perhaps matches TRBD1 (6 bases). Per germline, CDR1 MDHEN and CDR2 SYDVKM. There are 13 residues in the CDR3. V was cut by 5 bases and J by 5 bases, with 10 bases left in between. The CDR3 nucleotides read TGTGCCAGCAGTGGCCAGGGGTATCAGCCCCAGCATTTT. The encoded protein is CASSGQGYQPQHF.

This clonotype was found many times. This chain uses TRBV29-1 with TRBJ2-5; TRBD2 aligns across 7 bases. Germline CDR1 is SQVTM and CDR2 is ANQGSEA. Unmatched junction bases numbered 2, after V lost 1 base and J lost 3 bases. CDR3 size: 13 residues. The chain's CDR3 is CSVEGLAEETQYF. The CDR3 DNA reads TGCAGCGTTGAAGGACTAGCTGAAGAGACCCAGTACTTC.

The table lists this clonotype with a few counts. V usage is TRBV28 and J usage is TRBJ2-1, with 14 nucleotides matching TRBD2. CDR3 length equals 16 residues. CDR1 is MDHEN, CDR2 SYDVKM, per germline. V gave up 3 bases and J gave up 4 bases; unmatched junction bases: 2. The CDR3 here is CASSFGTSGGYNEQFF. In nucleotides, the CDR3 is TGTGCCAGCAGTTTCGGGACTAGCGGGGGTTACAATGAGCAGTTCTTC.

This clonotype was counted at least ten times. The CDR3 protein is CASNTDRAETYEQYF. The CDR3, as DNA: TGTGCCAGCAACACTGACAGGGCGGAAACCTACGAGCAGTACTTC. The chain recombines TRBV2 with TRBJ2-7; TRBD1 agrees at 7 bases. The germline V gene has CDR1 SNHLY and CDR2 FYNNEI. The CDR3 totals 15 residues. V shed 7 bases and J 2 bases; nucleotides not matched to a gene: 11.

This clonotype was seen a few times. The chain carries TRBV3-1 and TRBJ1-6; no clear D. V was cut by 1 base and J by 9 bases, with 4 bases left in between. CDR3 size: 12 residues. Germline V gene data show CDR1 as LGHDT and CDR2 as YNNKEL (reference sequence). CDR3 sequence reads: CASSQGTSPLHF. The CDR3 coding sequence is TGTGCCAGCAGCCAAGGGACTTCACCCCTCCACTTT.

A remark on this clonotype: A much larger clone differs from this one at a single base, so this may be a read error. This chain joins TRBV28 and TRBJ1-2; the D is unclear. Trimming took off 1 base at V and 3 bases at J, with 12 bases between the two ends. Germline CDR1 is MDHEN and CDR2 is SYDVKM. The CDR3 loop spans 15 amino acids. CDR3 sequence reads: CASSLSQIRDYGYTF. The CDR3 bases are TGTGCCAGCAGTTTATCGCAGATAAGGGACTATGGCTACACCTTC.

This clonotype was seen repeatedly, ten times or more. The chain joins TRBV20-1 to TRBJ1-4, with D tentatively TRBD1 (5 bases). The CDR3 extends over 15 amino acids. Germline assignment: CDR1 DFQATT and CDR2 SNEGSKA (reference sequence). V dropped 6 bases and J dropped 7 bases, with 21 bases sitting between them. CDR3 residues: CSAPRQLWGSEKLFF. CDR3 coding DNA: TGCAGTGCCCCGAGGCAACTGTGGGGCAGTGAAAAACTGTTTTTT.

This clonotype showed up many times. A much bigger clone sits one base away, suggesting this may be a read error. The V gene is TRBV12-3 or TRBV12-4, the J gene TRBJ2-7, with no clear D. This CDR3 spans 14 amino acids. CDR3: CASTSGLPSYEQHF. CDR3 nucleotide sequence: TGTGCCAGCACCTCGGGTCTGCCTTCCTACGAGCAGCACTTC.

This clonotype was recorded many times. The genes are TRBV30 and TRBJ1-1, with D hard to call. The V end was cut by 3 bases, the J end by 8 bases, with 13 bases between. The CDR3 extends over 12 amino acids. Germline CDR1 reads GTSNPN; CDR2 reads SVGIG (reference sequence). The CDR3 DNA sequence: TGTGCCTGGAGGAGGGCCTCCCCGGAAGCTTTCTTT. This encodes CAWRRASPEAFF.

This clonotype was recorded a few times. The chain is built from TRBV7-2 and TRBJ2-4, with D uncertain. Germline-derived CDR1 and CDR2 are SGHTA and FQGNSA. The CDR3 is 15 residues long. V was cut by 1 base and J by 4 bases, with 11 bases left in between. The DNA of the CDR3 is TGTGCCAGCAGCTTAGACGGGTGGCGGAAAAACATTCAGTACTTC. This translates into CASSLDGWRKNIQYF.